The 5 T cell receptor beta chains given below trace back to one sample, sequenced in a study of blood T cell repertoires in COVID-19. Measured with immunoSEQ multiplex PCR; TCRdb has only the in-frame clones, and not every one. This table holds around 160,000 clones, around four fifths found once. Material: peripheral blood. The receptor source for this set is a woman between 40 and 50 years old with active or convalescent COVID-19.

This rearrangement joins TRBV7-8 to TRBJ1-5, with D possibly being TRBD1 (5 bases). The germline V and J ends were trimmed by 0 bases and 7 bases, with 13 bases remaining between them. Germline V gene lookup returns CDR1 SGHVS and CDR2 FQNEAQ. The CDR3 covers 15 residues. In DNA, the CDR3 is TGTGCCAGCAGCTTAGCGCCGGGGGTATTACAGCCCCAGCATTTT. It encodes CASSLAPGVLQPQHF.

The J gene is TRBJ1-2, the V gene TRBV28; D uncertain. Germline values: CDR1 MDHEN, CDR2 SYDVKM. The CDR3 contains 14 residues. V lost 2 bases, J lost 5 bases, and 12 bases lay in between. CDR3 DNA: TGTGCCAGCAGTTTAAAAGCCAGGATATATGGCTACACCTTC. This encodes CASSLKARIYGYTF.

V usage is TRBV5-1 and J usage is TRBJ1-1, with a possible D match to TRBD1 (6 bases). This CDR3 contains 13 residues. Germline CDR1 reads SGHRS; CDR2 reads YFSETQ. Deletions cut 5 bases from V and 6 bases from J, with 14 bases between. The CDR3 DNA reads as TGCGCCAGCAGTCGAGGCAGGGGCTCTGAAGCTTTCTTT. It yields the protein CASSRGRGSEAFF.

The CDR3 region is CASSSQGGQDGYTF. The CDR3 DNA reads as TGCGCCAGCAGCTCCCAGGGGGGTCAGGATGGCTACACCTTC. The chain couples TRBV5-1 to TRBJ1-2, with 7 bases lining up with TRBD1. Trimming cost V 3 bases and J 6 bases; bases outside gene matches: 8. CDR3 size: 14 residues. Germline CDR1 SGHRS, CDR2 YFSETQ.

The rearrangement joins TRBV27 to TRBJ1-1; D not resolved. Trimming took 8 bases from V and 4 from J, leaving 17 bases between them. The CDR3 has 14 amino acids. CDR1 MNHEY and CDR2 SMNVEV come from the germline V gene (reference sequence). CDR3 residues: CASVGLRSATEAFF. DNA of the CDR3: TGTGCCAGCGTCGGTCTGAGGTCAGCCACTGAAGCTTTCTTT.